This entry describes one T cell receptor (beta chain). This specimen comes from a study of control samples from healthy donors and cancer patients. Here immunoSEQ multiplex PCR was the method, and the copy in TCRdb shows in-frame clones only, minus some. Among approximately 49,000 clones listed, about nine tenths were seen once. The receptor comes from a man in his forties or fifties with colorectal cancer. The source material was PBMCs.

The CDR3 here is CASSLAGTSGYEQYF. CDR3 in DNA: TGTGCCAGCAGCTTAGCCGGGACTAGCGGCTACGAGCAGTACTTC. The V gene is TRBV7-3, the J gene TRBJ2-7, with 11 bases identical to TRBD2. The ends lost 2 bases at V and 3 bases at J; junction bases unmatched: 3. The CDR3 contains 15 residues. CDR1 is SGHTA and CDR2 is FQGTGA in the germline V gene.